This T cell receptor beta chain was captured in a study of T-cell reconstitution after alpha-beta-depleted transplantation in children. General study points: After transplant, at about two months, alpha-beta T cells were reportedly derived from several hundred expanded graft clones. Some patients' high day-60 TCRbeta diversity was traced to surviving recipient T cells and thymic progenitors. Once a year had passed after transplant, T-cell counts and diversity came mostly from newly produced T cells.

This clonotype was observed at least ten times. Its antigen is undetermined. The library targeted TCRbeta and was prepared with unique molecular identifiers. TCRdb redid the calling of the PCR reads with MiXCR, one entry per CDR3 protein. The data show approximately 8,700 distinct CDR3 sequences, about 15% seen once. The CDR3 runs 15 residues. Trimming took 7 bases from V and 8 from J, leaving 18 bases between them. The germline gives CDR1 WSHSY, CDR2 SAAADI. The TCR comes from a male patient aged 5 to 17 who had a stem cell transplant for acute lymphoblastic leukemia, so the T cells may come from the graft donor. The genes are TRBV10-2 and TRBJ1-6; D is perhaps TRBD1 (6 bases). Sample: PBMCs, mostly from graft donor cells, taken 60 days after TCRalphabeta/CD19-depleted stem cell transplant. The CDR3 protein is CASMRGRHLHSPLHF. CDR3 sequence (DNA): TGCGCCAGCATGCGGGGGCGCCATCTACATTCACCCCTCCACTTT.